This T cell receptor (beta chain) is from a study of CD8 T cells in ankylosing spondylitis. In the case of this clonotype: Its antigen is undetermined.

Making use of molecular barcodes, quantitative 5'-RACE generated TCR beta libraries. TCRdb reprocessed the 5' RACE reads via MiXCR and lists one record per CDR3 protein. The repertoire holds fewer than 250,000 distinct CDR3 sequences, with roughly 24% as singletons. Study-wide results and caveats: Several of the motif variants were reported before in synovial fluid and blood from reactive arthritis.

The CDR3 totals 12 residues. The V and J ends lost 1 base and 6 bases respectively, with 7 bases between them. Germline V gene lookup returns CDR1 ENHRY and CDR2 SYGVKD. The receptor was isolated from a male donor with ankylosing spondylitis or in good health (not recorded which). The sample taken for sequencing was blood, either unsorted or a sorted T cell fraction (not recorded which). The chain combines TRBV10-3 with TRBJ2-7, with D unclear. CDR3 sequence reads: CAISEFRIEQYF. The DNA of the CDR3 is TGTGCCATCAGTGAGTTTAGGATCGAGCAGTACTTC.